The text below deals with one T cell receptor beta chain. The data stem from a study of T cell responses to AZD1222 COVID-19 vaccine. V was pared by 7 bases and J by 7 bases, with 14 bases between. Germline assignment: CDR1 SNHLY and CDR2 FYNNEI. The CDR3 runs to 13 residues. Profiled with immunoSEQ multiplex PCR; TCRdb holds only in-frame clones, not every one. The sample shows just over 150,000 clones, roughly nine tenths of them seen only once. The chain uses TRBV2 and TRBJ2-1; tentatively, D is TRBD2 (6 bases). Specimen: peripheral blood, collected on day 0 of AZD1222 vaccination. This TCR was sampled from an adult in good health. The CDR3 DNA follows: TGTGCCAGCATTGGGGGGTACGGGAATGAGCAGTTCTTC. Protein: CASIGGYGNEQFF. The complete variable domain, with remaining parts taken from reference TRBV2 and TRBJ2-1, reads EPEVTQTPSHQVTQMGQEVILRCVPISNHLYFYWYRQILGQKVEFLVSFYNNEISEKSEIFDDQFSVERPDGSNFTLKIRSTKLEDSAMYFCASIGGYGNEQFFGPGTRLTVL.